These 30 T cell receptor beta chains share one sample of origin, sequenced in a study of shared T cell receptors in the human thymus. Clones were read by immunoSEQ multiplex PCR, and TCRdb kept only the in-frame ones, dropping some. The data hold 720,000 or so clones, with 70% to 90% observed a single time. These data were also filed under a second study, of human thymus T cells.

The specimen sequenced was thymocytes. The source is a girl under three years old with a congenital heart defect.

This clone was observed a few times. This rearrangement joins TRBV19 to TRBJ1-5; D gene uncertain. The V end was cut by 4 bases, the J end by 0 bases, with 4 bases between. The V gene's germline CDR1 is LNHDA and CDR2 SQIVND (reference sequence). The CDR3 extends over 13 amino acids. The CDR3 sequence: CASSKYSNQPQHF. DNA of the CDR3: TGTGCCAGTAGTAAATATAGCAATCAGCCCCAGCATTTT.

The rearrangement links TRBV4-2 to TRBJ2-1; possible D gene TRBD1, 5 bases. Looked up from germline, CDR1 is LGHNA and CDR2 is YNFKEQ. Trimming took off 1 base at V and 3 bases at J, with 19 bases between the two ends. The CDR3 loop spans 18 amino acids. CDR3: CASSQAPRRGSVYNEQFF. CDR3 DNA: TGTGCCAGCAGCCAAGCCCCGCGTAGGGGATCGGTCTACAATGAGCAGTTCTTC.

This clone was recorded a few times. Other DNA sequences in this specimen translate into the identical CDR3. The CDR3 nucleotides read TGCGCCAGCAGCTCCCATAGCGGCAGGTCTCCATCCTTCTACTCTGGAAACACCATATATTTT. Its protein product is CASSSHSGRSPSFYSGNTIYF. The chain has TRBV5-1 and TRBJ1-3; D is unclear. Germline V CDR1 and CDR2: SGHRS, YFSETQ. The ends were cut back, 3 bases at V and 0 bases at J, with 28 bases in the middle. The CDR3 is 21 amino acids.

The rearrangement joins TRBV5-1 to TRBJ2-7; D is undetermined. Looked up from germline, CDR1 is SGHRS and CDR2 is YFSETQ. V lost 0 bases and J lost 3, with 10 bases in between. The CDR3 runs to 14 residues. The CDR3 DNA sequence: TGCGCCAGCAGCTTGGTTGTTCCCGTCTACGAGCAGTACTTC. Its translation is CASSLVVPVYEQYF.

This chain uses TRBV4-1 with TRBJ1-4; 8 nucleotides match TRBD1. J gave up 5 bases and V 0 bases, and 5 bases lay outside the gene matches. CDR3 length equals 16 residues. Germline CDR1 and CDR2: MGHRA and YSYEKL. DNA of the CDR3: TGCGCCAGCAGCCAAGAAGTTACAGGGGGGAATGAAAAACTGTTTTTT. It translates to CASSQEVTGGNEKLFF.

The rearrangement joins TRBV5-5 to TRBJ2-3; the D gene is possibly TRBD1 (6 bases). Germline V gene sequence: CDR1 SGHKS, CDR2 YYEKEE (reference sequence). Trimming shortened V by 5 bases and J by 3 bases, and 19 bases separated the two germline ends. This CDR3 contains 16 residues. The CDR3 is CASSLRTAGPTDTQYF. CDR3 bases: TGTGCCAGCAGTCTTCGGACAGCTGGGCCTACAGATACGCAGTATTTT.

This clone was detected a few times. The CDR3 DNA follows: TGTGCCAGTAGTGAACCGGGACTCTTAATTGGGGTTAATTCACCCCTCCACTTT. Protein sequence: CASSEPGLLIGVNSPLHF. The chain has TRBV19 and TRBJ1-6; D might be TRBD1 (5 bases). Germline-derived CDR1 and CDR2 are LNHDA and SQIVND (reference sequence). CDR3 size: 18 residues. V dropped 5 bases and J dropped 6 bases, with 23 bases sitting between them. The complete variable domain, with remaining parts taken from reference TRBV19 and TRBJ1-6, reads DGGITQSPKYLFRKEGQNVTLSCEQNLNHDAMYWYRQDPGQGLRLIYYSQIVNDFQKGDIAEGYSVSREKKESFPLTVTSAQKNPTAFYLCASSEPGLLIGVNSPLHFGNGTRLTVT.

The chain joins TRBV7-9 to TRBJ1-1; possibly TRBD1 for D (5 bases). CDR3 length equals 12 residues. In germline, CDR1 is SEHNR, CDR2 FQNEAQ (reference sequence). Trimming pared 5 bases from V and 3 bases from J, leaving 7 bases between. The CDR3 bases are TGTGCCAGCAGCGCAGGGTACACTGAAGCTTTCTTT. This translates into CASSAGYTEAFF.

The rearrangement joins TRBV19 to TRBJ1-2, with D perhaps TRBD1 (6 bases). Deletions cut 4 bases from V and 8 bases from J, with 14 bases between. The CDR3 length is 13 residues. Germline assignment: CDR1 LNHDA and CDR2 SQIVND (reference sequence). The CDR3 loop is CASSTIRDNGYTF. The CDR3 nucleotides are TGTGCCAGTAGTACAATCCGGGACAACGGCTACACCTTC.

The chain has TRBV19 and TRBJ1-5, with D maybe TRBD1 (6 bases). V shed 2 bases and J shed 0 bases, with 14 bases lying between them. CDR1 LNHDA and CDR2 SQIVND come from the germline V gene (reference sequence). This CDR3 is built from 17 residues. CDR3 DNA sequence: TGTGCCAGTAGTATAATACCAGGACAGTCTAGCAATCAGCCCCAGCATTTT. Translating gives CASSIIPGQSSNQPQHF.

The V call is TRBV25-1, the J call TRBJ2-1; 11 nucleotides agree with TRBD2. Trimming took 5 bases from V and 2 from J; bases not matched to a gene: 2. Germline CDR1 is MGHDK and CDR2 is SYGVNS. This CDR3 region has 15 residues. The CDR3 DNA sequence: TGTGCCAGCAGTCGGACTAGCGGGCCCTACAATGAGCAGTTCTTC. Translating gives CASSRTSGPYNEQFF.

The chain carries TRBV12-5 and TRBJ2-1; 10 bases agree with TRBD1. Trimming took 4 bases from V and 6 from J; bases not matched to a gene: 18. CDR3 length: 19 amino acids. From germline, CDR1 is LGHNT and CDR2 FRNRAP. The CDR3 bases are TGTGCTAGTGGTTGTTCCAGGGGGACAGGGGTGGTTTTGTTCAATGAGCAGTTCTTC. Protein sequence: CASGCSRGTGVVLFNEQFF.

The chain employs TRBV6-4 and TRBJ1-6; D ambiguous. Germline V gene sequence: CDR1 MRHNA, CDR2 SNTAGT. V was trimmed by 4 bases and J by 7 bases, leaving 2 bases between them. The CDR3 extends over 11 amino acids. The CDR3 protein is CASSANSPLHF. CDR3 DNA sequence: TGTGCCAGCAGTGCAAATTCACCCCTCCACTTT.

The rearrangement joins TRBV6-6 to TRBJ1-1, with D possibly TRBD1 on 5 matching bases. Germline CDR1 reads MNHNY; CDR2 reads SVGAGI (reference sequence). V lost 6 bases, J lost 1 base, and 12 bases lay in between. CDR3 length: 14 residues. The CDR3 protein is CASRGREGNTEAFF. The CDR3 DNA reads as TGTGCCAGCAGGGGCAGGGAGGGGAACACTGAAGCTTTCTTT.

The chain combines TRBV28 with TRBJ1-2, with D unresolved. CDR3 length: 20 residues. Germline lookup yields CDR1 MDHEN and CDR2 SYDVKM. The V end lost 2 bases, the J end lost 4 bases, and 29 bases lay between the germline ends. In nucleotides, the CDR3 is TGTGCCAGCAGTTTACCGATCCGGCGGGCGGTTGTGCCTCTTTTCTATGGCTACACCTTC. Translating it yields CASSLPIRRAVVPLFYGYTF.

The chain is built from TRBV5-1 and TRBJ1-3; 10 positions agree with TRBD1. With V trimmed by 4 bases and J by 7 bases, 2 bases remained unmatched. This CDR3 comprises 13 residues. Germline loops: CDR1 SGHRS, CDR2 YFSETQ. CDR3 sequence: CASSVDRGNTIYF. The CDR3 DNA reads TGCGCCAGCAGCGTGGACAGGGGGAACACCATATATTTT.

The CDR3 spells CASSPVSDTQYF. The CDR3 region has the DNA TGCGCCAGCAGCCCGGTATCAGATACGCAGTATTTT. The chain joins TRBV5-1 to TRBJ2-3; D unclear. CDR1 and CDR2 from the germline V gene are SGHRS and YFSETQ. V was shortened by 4 bases and J by 4 bases, with 7 bases between the two germline ends. CDR3 length equals 12 residues.

The rearrangement uses TRBV11-2 and TRBJ2-7, with TRBD2 as a possible D gene (6 bases). This CDR3 comprises 19 residues. Looked up from germline, CDR1 is SGHAT and CDR2 is FQNNGV. V lost 2 bases and J lost 0, with 23 bases in between. The CDR3 spells CASSLQRAGPSAISYEQYF. CDR3 bases: TGTGCCAGCAGCTTACAAAGGGCGGGGCCCTCCGCGATCTCCTACGAGCAGTACTTC. Full variable domain (missing parts from reference TRBV11-2 and TRBJ2-7): EAGVAQSPRYKIIEKRQSVAFWCNPISGHATLYWYQQILGQGPKLLIQFQNNGVVDDSQLPKDRFSAERLKGVDSTLKIQPAKLEDSAVYLCASSLQRAGPSAISYEQYFGPGTRLTVT.

The V and J genes are TRBV15 and TRBJ2-1, with TRBD2 as a possible D gene (6 bases). The CDR3 runs 14 residues. The V and J ends lost 5 bases and 7 bases respectively, with 15 bases between them. Germline values: CDR1 LNHNV, CDR2 YYDKDF (reference sequence). The CDR3 nucleotides are TGTGCCACCAGCGACGGGGGATTTGGGAATGAGCAGTTCTTC. Encoded protein: CATSDGGFGNEQFF. Full variable domain (outside the CDR3, taken from reference TRBV15 and TRBJ2-1): DAMVIQNPRYQVTQFGKPVTLSCSQTLNHNVMYWYQQKSSQAPKLLFHYYDKDFNNEADTPDNFQSRRPNTSFCFLDIRSPGLGDTAMYLCATSDGGFGNEQFFGPGTRLTVL.

This clone was counted between two and nine times. Here the CDR3 reads CASSPPYRGPGNTIYF. As DNA, the CDR3 is TGTGCCAGCTCACCACCGTACAGGGGGCCTGGAAACACCATATATTTT. The gene calls are TRBV18 and TRBJ1-3; 9 bases are a match to TRBD1. V was clipped by 0 bases and J by 2 bases; unmatched bases: 2. The CDR3 length is 16 residues. Per germline, CDR1 KGHSH and CDR2 LQKENI.

The chain combines TRBV4-3 with TRBJ2-3, with D possibly TRBD1 on 9 matching bases. CDR1 is LGHNA and CDR2 is YSLEER in the germline V gene. The CDR3 sequence is 18 residues long. V dropped 2 bases and J dropped 4 bases, with 22 bases sitting between them. DNA for the CDR3: TGCGCCAGCAGCCAACATTTTAGCGGGACAGGGCCCGCAGATACGCAGTATTTT. This sequence encodes CASSQHFSGTGPADTQYF.

The chain carries TRBV5-1 and TRBJ2-2; D perhaps matches TRBD2 (6 bases). The V and J ends lost 3 bases and 5 bases respectively, with 17 bases between them. Per germline, CDR1 SGHRS and CDR2 YFSETQ. The CDR3 has 16 amino acids. CDR3 amino acids: CASSSEPLLATGELFF. CDR3 nucleotide sequence: TGCGCCAGCAGCTCCGAACCTCTCCTAGCGACCGGGGAGCTGTTTTTT.

The chain combines TRBV5-1 with TRBJ2-6; 9 bases map to TRBD2. Trimming at V came to 0 bases and at J to 3 bases, leaving 10 bases not matched to a gene. From germline, CDR1 is SGHRS and CDR2 YFSETQ. The CDR3 contains 19 residues. CDR3 region: CASSLEWAKRGVGANVLTF. In DNA, the CDR3 is TGCGCCAGCAGCTTGGAGTGGGCGAAGCGGGGGGTTGGGGCCAACGTCCTGACTTTC.

The rearrangement uses TRBV4-1 and TRBJ1-1; D is undetermined. Trimming left V 6 bases short and J 1 base short, with 6 bases between. This CDR3 comprises 12 residues. Germline assignment: CDR1 MGHRA and CDR2 YSYEKL. The CDR3 here is CASREPNTEAFF. CDR3 DNA: TGCGCCAGCAGGGAGCCGAACACTGAAGCTTTCTTT.

This clone turned up a few times. V gene TRBV7-9 combines with J gene TRBJ1-5; 8 positions match TRBD1. The CDR3 consists of 16 residues. Germline V gene data show CDR1 as SEHNR and CDR2 as FQNEAQ (reference sequence). V shed 5 bases and J 2 bases; nucleotides not matched to a gene: 8. For the CDR3, the DNA is TGTGCCAGCAGCCTCTACAGGGGGGTTCGCAATCAGCCCCAGCATTTT. Protein sequence: CASSLYRGVRNQPQHF. The full variable domain, completed using reference TRBV7-9 and TRBJ1-5, is DTGVSQNPRHKITKRGQNVTFRCDPISEHNRLYWYRQTLGQGPEFLTYFQNEAQLEKSRLLSDRFSAERPKGSFSTLEIQRTEQGDSAMYLCASSLYRGVRNQPQHFGDGTRLSIL.

The gene calls are TRBV5-1 and TRBJ2-3, with D possibly matching TRBD2 (7 bases). The V gene's germline CDR1 is SGHRS and CDR2 YFSETQ. This CDR3 is built from 18 residues. V was shortened by 5 bases and J by 1 base, with 23 bases between the two germline ends. The CDR3 DNA reads as TGCGCCAGCAGGCCCCATTACGGGGGGCCCCCTCGCACAGATACGCAGTATTTT. This encodes CASRPHYGGPPRTDTQYF.

This chain links TRBV7-2 with TRBJ2-2, with 8 nucleotides matching TRBD2. Germline trimming cut 6 bases from V and 3 bases from J; bases unmatched to any gene: 12. The CDR3 has 17 amino acids. Germline V lookup: CDR1 SGHTA, CDR2 FQGNSA. The CDR3 DNA reads as TGTGCCAGCAGTTCACGGGGGGGCCGTCAATACACCGGGGAGCTGTTTTTT. Its protein product is CASSSRGGRQYTGELFF.

The rearrangement uses TRBV2 and TRBJ2-3; no firm D call. The germline gives CDR1 SNHLY, CDR2 FYNNEI. This CDR3 has 16 residues. V shed 3 bases and J shed 5 bases, with 18 bases lying between them. The CDR3 coding sequence is TGTGCCAGCAGTGAGGTTCATGGTTTTAGAGGAGATACGCAGTATTTT. Its protein product is CASSEVHGFRGDTQYF.

The V gene is TRBV2, the J gene TRBJ2-3, with TRBD1 identical over 9 bases. After removal of 6 bases from V and 11 bases from J, the junction contained 9 bases not matched to a gene. The CDR3 extends over 13 amino acids. CDR1 is SNHLY, CDR2 FYNNEI, per germline. CDR3 loop: CASRSGQGMGQYF. The CDR3 region has the DNA TGTGCCAGCAGGTCAGGACAGGGGATGGGGCAGTATTTT.

The chain has TRBV28 and TRBJ1-6; D is ambiguous. The germline gives CDR1 MDHEN, CDR2 SYDVKM. The CDR3 length is 20 residues. Trimming cost V 3 bases and J 4 bases, with 25 bases left between them. The CDR3: CASSFPKPPTEDIYNSPLHF. Here the CDR3 DNA reads TGTGCCAGCAGTTTTCCGAAACCTCCTACCGAAGATATTTATAATTCACCCCTCCACTTT.